This T cell receptor (beta chain) was recovered during a study of glioma-infiltrating T cells after dendritic cell vaccination. Study results and limitations: Survival was not directly related to TCR clonality in these patients.

Up to 2 ug genomic DNA was used for TCRB CDR3 amplification. The table came from immunoSEQ multiplex PCR; TCRdb's copy has only in-frame clones and leaves some out. The table records approximately 100,000 clones, around three quarters of them present only once. Concerning this clone: What it binds is not known.

The CDR3 runs to 15 residues. The ends were cut back, 3 bases at V and 8 bases at J, with 19 bases in the middle. CDR1 is MNHEY, CDR2 SVGAGI, per germline. PBMC sampling occurred before vaccination, two weeks after the third dose, and at progression. This specimen was blood, taken before dendritic cell vaccination. This rearrangement joins TRBV6-5 to TRBJ1-2; D remains ambiguous. The clonotype originates from a human donor with glioblastoma. The CDR3 is CASSYGSAGIGGYTF. CDR3 nucleotides: TGTGCCAGCAGTTATGGGTCGGCGGGGATCGGAGGCTACACCTTC.